Each of the 29 T cell receptor beta chains below was sequenced from the same sample in a study of identical twins. TCRdb reprocessed the 5' RACE reads with MiXCR, giving one entry per CDR3 protein. The sample carries roughly 230,000 distinct CDR3 sequences, about 8% recorded once. A further study also used this sample, focusing on yellow fever vaccine responses in identical twins.

Sample: CD8+ T cells sorted from blood. Receptors were obtained from a woman under 30 in good health.

This clonotype appeared many times. V gene TRBV9 combines with J gene TRBJ2-7; D tentatively reads TRBD1 or TRBD2 (5 bases each). The CDR3 extends over 16 amino acids. Per the germline V gene, CDR1 is SGDLS and CDR2 is YYNGEE. Trimming cost V 0 bases and J 0 bases, with 13 bases left between them. The CDR3 loop reads CASSVGFGALSYEQYF. The DNA for the CDR3 is TGTGCCAGCAGCGTAGGCTTCGGGGCCCTCTCCTACGAGCAGTACTTC.

The chain employs TRBV2 and TRBJ2-7; D gene uncertain. The germline V gene has CDR1 SNHLY and CDR2 FYNNEI. The germline V and J ends were trimmed by 4 bases and 5 bases, with 6 bases remaining between them. The CDR3 is made up of 11 amino acids. The CDR3 loop reads CASSVGNEQYF. In DNA, the CDR3 is TGTGCCAGCAGTGTGGGGAACGAGCAGTACTTC.

This clonotype was detected many times. The V gene is TRBV4-1, the J gene TRBJ1-1; 7 bases line up with TRBD1. CDR1 is MGHRA, CDR2 YSYEKL, per germline. This CDR3 region has 15 residues. Trimming removed 3 bases from V and 1 base from J; junction bases left unmatched: 5. Here the CDR3 reads CASSHSGTANTEAFF. CDR3 in DNA: TGCGCCAGCAGCCATTCCGGGACAGCGAACACTGAAGCTTTCTTT.

DNA of the CDR3: TGTGCCAGCAGCCCTCGACTACAGGGGGCGCTGACTGAAGCTTTCTTT. Translating it yields CASSPRLQGALTEAFF. The chain carries TRBV7-9 and TRBJ1-1; 9 bases are shared with TRBD1. From germline, CDR1 is SEHNR and CDR2 FQNEAQ (reference sequence). CDR3 length: 16 amino acids. V trimming: 5 bases; J trimming: 5 bases; junction bases outside the gene matches: 12. Full variable domain (rest looked up from reference TRBV7-9 and TRBJ1-1): DTGVSQNPRHKITKRGQNVTFRCDPISEHNRLYWYRQTLGQGPEFLTYFQNEAQLEKSRLLSDRFSAERPKGSFSTLEIQRTEQGDSAMYLCASSPRLQGALTEAFFGQGTRLTVV.

This clonotype has at least ten counts. The chain is built from TRBV6-2 or TRBV6-3 and TRBJ2-5; TRBD2 matches at 14 bases. The length of the CDR3 is 21 residues. The V segment lost 6 bases and the J segment 4 bases; nucleotides outside the gene matches: 22. Germline CDR1 is MNHEY and CDR2 is SVGEGT. The CDR3 protein is CASSGRPSGLAGDVGLETQYF. The CDR3 bases are TGTGCCAGCAGCGGGAGACCCTCGGGACTAGCGGGGGATGTCGGTTTAGAGACCCAGTACTTC.

In its sample, this clonotype was seen many times. This chain uses TRBV27 with TRBJ2-5, with D perhaps matching TRBD1 (6 bases). V lost 7 bases to trimming and J lost 2 bases, with 17 bases between them. The V gene's germline CDR1 is MNHEY and CDR2 SMNVEV (reference sequence). The CDR3 is 15 residues long. Here the CDR3 DNA reads TGTGCCAGCACCCCATCAGGGGAGACTCAAGAGACCCAGTACTTC. Translated, it gives CASTPSGETQETQYF.

This clonotype showed up just once. This rearrangement joins TRBV27 to TRBJ1-6, with 7 bases identical to TRBD1. CDR3 length: 15 amino acids. Germline lookup yields CDR1 MNHEY and CDR2 SMNVEV (reference sequence). V gave up 4 bases and J gave up 1 base; unmatched junction bases: 1. Here the CDR3 DNA reads TGTGCCAGCAGTTGGGACAGATCCTATAATTCACCCCTCCACTTT. The encoded protein is CASSWDRSYNSPLHF.

This clonotype showed up many times. The J gene is TRBJ2-1, the V gene TRBV15, with D maybe TRBD1 (6 bases). In germline, CDR1 is LNHNV, CDR2 YYDKDF (reference sequence). The CDR3 extends over 13 amino acids. V lost 1 base to trimming and J lost 6 bases, with 7 bases between them. In DNA form, the CDR3 reads TGTGCCACCAGCAGAGGAGGGGGCAATGAGCAGTTCTTC. The encoded protein is CATSRGGGNEQFF.

This clonotype has more than one count but fewer than ten. The chain recombines TRBV11-2 with TRBJ1-2, with a tentative D call TRBD1 (5 bases). V shed 3 bases and J shed 6 bases, with 11 bases lying between them. The CDR3 is 13 amino acids. Germline-derived CDR1 and CDR2 are SGHAT and FQNNGV. The CDR3 bases are TGTGCCAGCAGCTTCTTGCAGGGACATGGCTACACCTTC. This encodes CASSFLQGHGYTF.

This clonotype has a count of ten or more. The V and J genes are TRBV20-1 and TRBJ2-5; 7 bases agree with TRBD1. J lost 1 base, V lost 6 bases, and 8 bases had no gene match. The germline CDR1 and CDR2 sequences are DFQATT and SNEGSKA (reference sequence). The CDR3 has 14 amino acids. The CDR3 DNA is TGCAGTGCCCGGACCGGGACAGCCCAAGAGACCCAGTACTTC. Its protein is CSARTGTAQETQYF.

The chain has TRBV20-1 and TRBJ2-1; the D gene is possibly TRBD2 (5 bases). The germline V and J ends were trimmed by 6 bases and 5 bases, with 14 bases remaining between them. The CDR3 is 13 amino acids. CDR1 and CDR2 (germline): DFQATT, SNEGSKA (reference sequence). CDR3 coding DNA: TGCAGTGCGAATAGCGACGTCGACAATGAGCAGTTCTTC. Residues: CSANSDVDNEQFF.

Only a few counts were recorded for this clonotype. The chain links TRBV20-1 to TRBJ2-7; D is ambiguous. This CDR3 has 13 amino acids. CDR1 and CDR2 (germline): DFQATT, SNEGSKA (reference sequence). V was trimmed by 0 bases and J by 3 bases, leaving 9 bases between them. CDR3 sequence (DNA): TGCAGTGCTAGAGATCATGGGAACTACGAGCAGTACTTC. Protein: CSARDHGNYEQYF.

In this sample, this clonotype turned up a few times. The genes are TRBV27 and TRBJ2-3, with 14 nucleotides matching TRBD2. Germline V CDR1 and CDR2: MNHEY, SMNVEV (reference sequence). V was pared by 4 bases and J by 0 bases, with 18 bases of the junction left unmatched. The CDR3 has 22 residues. The CDR3 is CASSSTPDSQTSGGASTDTQYF. The CDR3 nucleotides are TGTGCCAGCAGTTCGACACCGGACAGCCAGACTAGCGGGGGGGCTAGCACAGATACGCAGTATTTT.

The genes are TRBV19 and TRBJ2-2; 9 bases line up with TRBD1. CDR1 is LNHDA, CDR2 SQIVND, per germline (reference sequence). The CDR3 runs to 14 residues. V dropped 9 bases and J dropped 5; count of bases not matched to a gene: 7. The DNA for the CDR3 is TGTGCCAGCGATTCGGGACAGGGTACCGGGGAGCTGTTTTTT. This translates into CASDSGQGTGELFF.

There are many counts of this clonotype. The rearrangement joins TRBV29-1 to TRBJ1-1, with D unresolved. Germline assignment: CDR1 SQVTM and CDR2 ANQGSEA. V gave up 2 bases and J gave up 1 base, with 5 bases separating them. CDR3 length: 12 amino acids. This CDR3 is CSVEYRNTEAFF. Written as DNA, the CDR3 is TGCAGCGTTGAATACAGGAACACTGAAGCTTTCTTT.

CDR3 amino acids: CASSSTSGGDVTQYF. The CDR3 nucleotides read TGTGCCAGCAGCTCGACTAGCGGGGGCGATGTTACGCAGTATTTT. The rearrangement links TRBV7-9 to TRBJ2-3; TRBD2 agrees at 12 bases. Germline assignment: CDR1 SEHNR and CDR2 FQNEAQ (reference sequence). CDR3 length: 15 amino acids. V shed 4 bases and J 8 bases; nucleotides not matched to a gene: 7.

In its sample, this clonotype was seen a few times. The chain is built from TRBV27 and TRBJ2-7; maybe TRBD1 (6 bases). Looked up from germline, CDR1 is MNHEY and CDR2 is SMNVEV (reference sequence). CDR3 length equals 14 residues. Deletions cut 3 bases from V and 0 bases from J, with 9 bases between. The CDR3 DNA sequence: TGTGCCAGCAGTTTGGGGACACCCTCCTACGAGCAGTACTTC. Protein: CASSLGTPSYEQYF.

This clonotype was seen only a few times. The gene calls are TRBV27 and TRBJ2-3; no reliable D call. The CDR3 runs to 15 residues. V was cut by 0 bases and J by 1 base, with 8 bases left in between. The germline V gene encodes CDR1 MNHEY and CDR2 SMNVEV (reference sequence). The CDR3 here is CASSLSSPRTDTQYF. In DNA form, the CDR3 reads TGTGCCAGCAGTTTATCTTCCCCACGCACAGATACGCAGTATTTT.

Only a few counts were recorded for this clonotype. The V gene is TRBV3-1, the J gene TRBJ2-5, with D perhaps matching TRBD1 or TRBD2 (5 bases each). Per germline, CDR1 LGHDT and CDR2 YNNKEL (reference sequence). The CDR3 contains 15 residues. V lost 5 bases to trimming and J lost 1 base, with 14 bases between them. CDR3 sequence: CASSFLLGTQETQYF. The CDR3 DNA sequence: TGTGCCAGCAGCTTCCTCCTGGGGACCCAAGAGACCCAGTACTTC.

This clonotype was seen only a few times. V and J are TRBV20-1 and TRBJ2-1; perhaps TRBD2 as D (6 bases). V was clipped by 2 bases and J by 2 bases, with 13 bases between them. This CDR3 contains 15 residues. The germline gives CDR1 DFQATT, CDR2 SNEGSKA (reference sequence). The CDR3 nucleotides read TGCAGTGCTAGAACTCAGCGGGCCGCCTACAATGAGCAGTTCTTC. Translated, it gives CSARTQRAAYNEQFF.

The chain joins TRBV6-2 or TRBV6-3 to TRBJ2-1; D not certain. Per germline, CDR1 MNHEY and CDR2 SVGEGT. CDR3 length: 12 amino acids. V was cut by 4 bases and J by 8 bases, with 9 bases left in between. The chain's CDR3 is CASSWLGDEQFF. The CDR3 region has the DNA TGTGCCAGCAGTTGGTTGGGCGATGAGCAGTTCTTC.

As DNA, the CDR3 is TGTGCCAGCAGCACACTTTCCTACGAGCAGTACTTC. Amino acids: CASSTLSYEQYF. V usage is TRBV7-9 and J usage is TRBJ2-7, with no clear D. This CDR3 has 12 residues. V lost 5 bases and J 1 base, leaving 6 bases between the germline ends. CDR1 is SEHNR and CDR2 is FQNEAQ in the germline V gene (reference sequence).

The table lists this clonotype with a few counts. The chain links TRBV5-1 to TRBJ1-6; D possibly corresponds to TRBD1 (5 bases). CDR1 is SGHRS, CDR2 YFSETQ, per germline. Trimming stripped 0 bases from V and 8 bases from J, with 15 bases between. This CDR3 has 16 residues. The CDR3 region is CASSLDGAPDYSPLHF. For the CDR3, the DNA is TGCGCCAGCAGCTTGGATGGGGCCCCCGACTATTCACCCCTCCACTTT.

V is TRBV5-1 and J is TRBJ2-3; 10 nucleotides match TRBD2. J was trimmed by 3 bases and V by 0 bases; bases with no gene match: 7. Germline values: CDR1 SGHRS, CDR2 YFSETQ. This CDR3 comprises 17 residues. CDR3 protein: CASSLDPAGGPTDTQYF. The CDR3 DNA reads TGCGCCAGCAGCTTGGACCCAGCGGGAGGGCCGACAGATACGCAGTATTTT.

This clonotype was recorded many times. The chain carries TRBV5-1 and TRBJ2-7, with D unresolved. Germline V gives CDR1 SGHRS, CDR2 YFSETQ. The CDR3 has 13 amino acids. Trimming pared 1 base from V and 3 bases from J, leaving 8 bases between. CDR3 region: CASSLLNNYEQYF. The CDR3 DNA sequence: TGCGCCAGCAGCTTGTTGAACAACTACGAGCAGTACTTC.

This clonotype was detected a few times. The chain links TRBV27 to TRBJ2-7; 8 nucleotides match TRBD1. Germline V gene sequence: CDR1 MNHEY, CDR2 SMNVEV (reference sequence). CDR3 length: 13 amino acids. V lost 5 bases, J lost 6 bases, and 6 bases stayed unmatched. CDR3 residues: CASSVHRGSEQYF. The CDR3 DNA sequence: TGTGCCAGCAGTGTGCACAGGGGGAGCGAGCAGTACTTC.

The rearrangement joins TRBV6-1 to TRBJ2-7; tentative D call: TRBD1 (6 bases). The CDR3 sequence is 15 residues long. The V end lost 6 bases, the J end lost 6 bases, and 21 bases lay between the germline ends. Germline CDR1 reads MNHNS; CDR2 reads SASEGT. The CDR3 loop is CASSPQQGSLLEQYF. For the CDR3, the DNA is TGTGCCAGCAGCCCGCAACAGGGCTCCCTTCTCGAGCAGTACTTC.

This clonotype showed up just a few times. The J gene is TRBJ2-7, the V gene TRBV24-1; D is undetermined. The CDR3 runs 13 residues. Trimming cost V 1 base and J 5 bases, with 8 bases left between them. Germline V CDR1 and CDR2: KGHDR, SFDVKD. The CDR3 DNA follows: TGTGCCACCAGTGATTTAAGGTCCGACGAGCAGTACTTC. Amino acids: CATSDLRSDEQYF.

The gene calls are TRBV7-6 and TRBJ1-1; tentative D call: TRBD1 (6 bases). The CDR3 spans 16 residues. Trimming removed 1 base from V and 0 bases from J, with 12 bases in between. The germline CDR1 and CDR2 sequences are SGHVS and FNYEAQ. This CDR3 reads CASSLGGGSMNTEAFF. The DNA for the CDR3 is TGTGCCAGCAGCTTAGGCGGGGGCTCCATGAACACTGAAGCTTTCTTT.